The 15 T cell receptor beta chains reported below all come from one sample, sequenced in a study of cytomegalovirus exposure and HLA in healthy donors. Produced via immunoSEQ multiplex PCR; TCRdb's table is partial and in-frame only. Of some 170,000 clones listed, over 85% are singletons. Source material: PBMCs. These receptors were taken from a man aged 18-30 years in good health and CMV-seropositive.

The chain carries TRBV30 and TRBJ1-3; D is undetermined. The ends were cut back, 0 bases at V and 0 bases at J, with 9 bases in the middle. This CDR3 is built from 15 residues. CDR1 is GTSNPN, CDR2 SVGIG, per germline (reference sequence). CDR3 sequence (DNA): TGTGCCTGGAGTGTCGGAGAGAACTCTGGAAACACCATATATTTT. Residues: CAWSVGENSGNTIYF.

J is TRBJ2-6 and V is TRBV7-2; D is possibly TRBD2 (6 bases). V was shortened by 1 base and J by 0 bases, with 10 bases between the two germline ends. CDR1 SGHTA and CDR2 FQGNSA come from the germline V gene. The CDR3 runs 17 residues. CDR3 nucleotides: TGTGCCAGCAGCTTAGTCGGGGGAAACTCTGGGGCCAACGTCCTGACTTTC. Encoded protein: CASSLVGGNSGANVLTF.

J is TRBJ2-7 and V is TRBV10-3, with 8 bases aligning to TRBD1. CDR1 ENHRY and CDR2 SYGVKD come from the germline V gene. The CDR3 consists of 15 residues. With V trimmed by 1 base and J by 3 bases, 5 bases remained unmatched. DNA for the CDR3: TGTGCCATCAGTGAGTTAGGACAGGGACTCTACGAGCAGTACTTC. It codes for CAISELGQGLYEQYF.

The chain has TRBV27 and TRBJ1-1; D gene ambiguous. V was clipped by 5 bases and J by 0 bases, with 7 bases between them. Germline CDR1 is MNHEY and CDR2 is SMNVEV (reference sequence). The CDR3 has 13 residues. The CDR3 DNA reads TGTGCCAGCAGTCCACACATGAACACTGAAGCTTTCTTT. This gives the protein CASSPHMNTEAFF.

The V and J genes are TRBV2 and TRBJ2-5; D remains ambiguous. V was trimmed by 6 bases and J by 1 base, leaving 12 bases between them. The CDR3 totals 14 residues. Germline V CDR1 and CDR2: SNHLY, FYNNEI. CDR3 amino acids: CASSLSAAQETQYF. CDR3 DNA: TGTGCCAGCAGCCTCTCGGCGGCCCAAGAGACCCAGTACTTC. Together with reference TRBV2 and TRBJ2-5, the CDR3 gives the full variable domain: EPEVTQTPSHQVTQMGQEVILRCVPISNHLYFYWYRQILGQKVEFLVSFYNNEISEKSEIFDDQFSVERPDGSNFTLKIRSTKLEDSAMYFCASSLSAAQETQYFGPGTRLLVL.

This chain joins TRBV5-6 and TRBJ2-1; the match to TRBD1 covers 11 bases. This CDR3 contains 16 residues. The V gene end was trimmed by 2 bases and the J gene end by 5 bases; junction bases not matched to a gene: 6. Looked up from germline, CDR1 is SGHDT and CDR2 is YYEEEE. CDR3 DNA: TGTGCCAGCAGCTTAGGACAGGGGGCAACTCACAATGAGCAGTTCTTC. Protein sequence: CASSLGQGATHNEQFF.

The rearrangement links TRBV9 to TRBJ2-3, with D possibly matching TRBD1 (6 bases). Between the trimmed V and J ends, which lost 2 bases and 1 base, there was a span of 20 bases. The CDR3 spans 18 residues. The germline CDR1 and CDR2 sequences are SGDLS and YYNGEE. CDR3 in amino acids: CASSVRGGNVPGTDTQYF. The CDR3 DNA reads TGTGCCAGCAGCGTTAGAGGGGGAAATGTTCCCGGCACAGATACGCAGTATTTT.

The chain carries TRBV4-2 and TRBJ2-1; 13 nucleotides align to TRBD2. V gave up 1 base and J gave up 0 bases; unmatched junction bases: 0. Germline-derived CDR1 and CDR2 are LGHNA and YNFKEQ. This CDR3 spans 17 amino acids. The CDR3 nucleotides read TGTGCCAGCAGCCAAGGGACTAGCGGGAGCTCCTACAATGAGCAGTTCTTC. It specifies CASSQGTSGSSYNEQFF.

This sequence joins TRBV11-2 and TRBJ1-1, with D possibly TRBD1 on 6 matching bases. CDR1 is SGHAT and CDR2 is FQNNGV in the germline V gene. The CDR3 is 15 residues long. Deletions cut 0 bases from V and 4 bases from J, with 12 bases between. The CDR3 reads CASSLESGVGTEAFF. CDR3 sequence (DNA): TGTGCCAGCAGCTTAGAGTCAGGGGTCGGCACTGAAGCTTTCTTT.

This chain uses TRBV7-9 with TRBJ1-3, with unresolved D. The CDR3 runs to 15 residues. The germline CDR1 and CDR2 sequences are SEHNR and FQNEAQ (reference sequence). The germline V and J ends were trimmed by 0 bases and 0 bases, with 6 bases remaining between them. The CDR3 sequence: CASSLARISGNTIYF. Written as DNA, the CDR3 is TGTGCCAGCAGCTTAGCGCGGATCTCTGGAAACACCATATATTTT. The full variable domain, in which reference TRBV7-9 and TRBJ1-3 provide the parts outside the CDR3, is DTGVSQNPRHKITKRGQNVTFRCDPISEHNRLYWYRQTLGQGPEFLTYFQNEAQLEKSRLLSDRFSAERPKGSFSTLEIQRTEQGDSAMYLCASSLARISGNTIYFGEGSWLTVV.

This sequence joins TRBV7-8 and TRBJ2-2, with D possibly being TRBD2 (6 bases). The length of the CDR3 is 15 residues. Germline CDR1 reads SGHVS; CDR2 reads FQNEAQ. V shed 5 bases and J shed 0 bases, with 10 bases lying between them. The CDR3 reads CASSPPSANTGELFF. For the CDR3, the DNA is TGTGCCAGCAGCCCCCCTAGCGCGAACACCGGGGAGCTGTTTTTT.

The CDR3, as DNA: TGTGCCAGCAGTGAAGGGCGGAACAGCCGCCGGGGGTACTTC. Its translation is CASSEGRNSRRGYF. The V call is TRBV2, the J call TRBJ2-5, with D perhaps TRBD2 (5 bases). This CDR3 has 14 amino acids. Germline CDR1 is SNHLY and CDR2 is FYNNEI. Deletions cut 1 base from V and 13 bases from J, with 19 bases between.

The gene calls are TRBV7-3 and TRBJ1-4, with D maybe TRBD1 (5 bases). The CDR3 sequence is 15 residues long. Germline-derived CDR1 and CDR2 are SGHTA and FQGTGA. V was cut by 5 bases and J by 5 bases, with 15 bases left in between. In DNA, the CDR3 is TGTGCCAGCAGCCCAAAGTGGGGGGAAAATGAAAAACTGTTTTTT. Translating gives CASSPKWGENEKLFF. Drawing the rest from reference TRBV7-3 and TRBJ1-4, the complete variable domain is GAGVSQTPSNKVTEKGKYVELRCDPISGHTALYWYRQSLGQGPEFLIYFQGTGAADDSGLPNDRFFAVRPEGSVSTLKIQRTERGDSAVYLCASSPKWGENEKLFFGSGTQLSVL.

This chain links TRBV27 with TRBJ1-1; D possibly corresponds to TRBD1 (5 bases). Germline V gene data show CDR1 as MNHEY and CDR2 as SMNVEV (reference sequence). Between the trimmed V and J ends, which lost 6 bases and 4 bases, there was a span of 15 bases. This CDR3 contains 14 residues. The CDR3 sequence is CASRLTDLFTEAFF. For the CDR3, the DNA is TGTGCCAGCAGACTGACAGATCTCTTCACTGAAGCTTTCTTT.

This chain joins TRBV5-1 and TRBJ1-3; D gene ambiguous. The CDR3 has 15 residues. Germline CDR1 and CDR2: SGHRS and YFSETQ. Trimming removed 0 bases at V and 1 base at J, with 8 bases between. CDR3 in DNA: TGCGCCAGCAGCTTGGGGTACTTGTCTGGAAACACCATATATTTT. Amino acid sequence: CASSLGYLSGNTIYF.